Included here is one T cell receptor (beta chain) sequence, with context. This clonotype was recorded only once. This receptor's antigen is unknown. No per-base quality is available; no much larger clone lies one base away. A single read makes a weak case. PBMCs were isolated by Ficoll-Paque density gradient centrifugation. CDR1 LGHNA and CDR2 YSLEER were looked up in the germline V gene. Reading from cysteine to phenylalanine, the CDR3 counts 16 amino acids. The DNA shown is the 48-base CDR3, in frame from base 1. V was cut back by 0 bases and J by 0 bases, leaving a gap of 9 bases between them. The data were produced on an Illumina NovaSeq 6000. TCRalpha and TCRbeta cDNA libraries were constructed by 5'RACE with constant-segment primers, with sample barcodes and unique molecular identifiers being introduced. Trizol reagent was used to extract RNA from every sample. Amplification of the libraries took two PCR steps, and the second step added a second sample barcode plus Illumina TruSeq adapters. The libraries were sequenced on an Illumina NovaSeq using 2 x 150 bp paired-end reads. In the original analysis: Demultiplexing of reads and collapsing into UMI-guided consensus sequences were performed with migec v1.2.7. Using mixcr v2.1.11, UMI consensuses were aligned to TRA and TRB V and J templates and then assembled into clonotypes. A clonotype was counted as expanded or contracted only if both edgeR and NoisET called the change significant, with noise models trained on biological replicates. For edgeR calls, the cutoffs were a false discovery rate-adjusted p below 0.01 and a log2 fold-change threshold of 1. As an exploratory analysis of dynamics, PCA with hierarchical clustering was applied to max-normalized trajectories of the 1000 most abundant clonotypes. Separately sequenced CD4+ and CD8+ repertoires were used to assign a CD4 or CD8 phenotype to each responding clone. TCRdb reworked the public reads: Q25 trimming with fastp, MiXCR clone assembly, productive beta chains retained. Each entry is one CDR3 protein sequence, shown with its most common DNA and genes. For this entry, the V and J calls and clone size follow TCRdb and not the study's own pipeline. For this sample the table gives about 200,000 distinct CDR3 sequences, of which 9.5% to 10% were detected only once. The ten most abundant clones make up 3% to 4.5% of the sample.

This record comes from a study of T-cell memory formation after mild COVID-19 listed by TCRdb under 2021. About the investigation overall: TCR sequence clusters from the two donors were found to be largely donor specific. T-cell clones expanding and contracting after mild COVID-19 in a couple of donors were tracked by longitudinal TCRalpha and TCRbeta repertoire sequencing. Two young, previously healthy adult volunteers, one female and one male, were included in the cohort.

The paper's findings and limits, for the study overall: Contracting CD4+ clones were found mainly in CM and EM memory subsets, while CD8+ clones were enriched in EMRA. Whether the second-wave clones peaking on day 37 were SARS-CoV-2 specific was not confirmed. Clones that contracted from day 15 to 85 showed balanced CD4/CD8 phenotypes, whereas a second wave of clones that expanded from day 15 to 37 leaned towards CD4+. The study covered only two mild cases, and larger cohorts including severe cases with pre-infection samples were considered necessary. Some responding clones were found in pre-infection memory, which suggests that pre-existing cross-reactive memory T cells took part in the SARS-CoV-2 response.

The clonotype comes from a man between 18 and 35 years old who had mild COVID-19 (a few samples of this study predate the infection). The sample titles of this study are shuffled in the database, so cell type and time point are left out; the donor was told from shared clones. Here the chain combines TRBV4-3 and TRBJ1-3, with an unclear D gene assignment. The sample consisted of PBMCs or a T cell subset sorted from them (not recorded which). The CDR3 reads CASSQESGPSGNTIYF. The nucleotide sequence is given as TGCGCCAGCAGCCAAGAGTCCGGTCCCTCTGGAAACACCATATATTTT.